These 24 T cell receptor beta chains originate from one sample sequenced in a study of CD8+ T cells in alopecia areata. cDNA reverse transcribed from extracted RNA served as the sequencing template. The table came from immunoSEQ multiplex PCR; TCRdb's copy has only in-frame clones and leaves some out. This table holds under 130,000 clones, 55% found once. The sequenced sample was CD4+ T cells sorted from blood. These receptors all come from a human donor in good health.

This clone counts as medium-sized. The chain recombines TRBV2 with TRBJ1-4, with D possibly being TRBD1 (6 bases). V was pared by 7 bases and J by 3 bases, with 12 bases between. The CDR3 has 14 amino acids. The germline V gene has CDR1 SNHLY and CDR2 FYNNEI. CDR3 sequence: CASKIQGANEKLFF. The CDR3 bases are TGTGCCAGCAAGATACAGGGAGCTAATGAAAAACTGTTTTTT.

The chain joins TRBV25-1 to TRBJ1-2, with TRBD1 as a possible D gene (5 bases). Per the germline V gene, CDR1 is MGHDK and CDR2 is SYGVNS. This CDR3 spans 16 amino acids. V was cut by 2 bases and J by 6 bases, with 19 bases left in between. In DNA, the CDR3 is TGTGCCAGCAGTGAACGTAGGAACAGGAATTACCATGGCTACACCTTC. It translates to CASSERRNRNYHGYTF.

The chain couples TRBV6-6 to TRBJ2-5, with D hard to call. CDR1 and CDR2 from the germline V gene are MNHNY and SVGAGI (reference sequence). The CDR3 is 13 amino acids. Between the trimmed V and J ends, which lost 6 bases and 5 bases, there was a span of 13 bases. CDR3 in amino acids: CASSDPSWETQYF. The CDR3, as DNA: TGTGCCAGCAGCGACCCTTCGTGGGAGACCCAGTACTTC.

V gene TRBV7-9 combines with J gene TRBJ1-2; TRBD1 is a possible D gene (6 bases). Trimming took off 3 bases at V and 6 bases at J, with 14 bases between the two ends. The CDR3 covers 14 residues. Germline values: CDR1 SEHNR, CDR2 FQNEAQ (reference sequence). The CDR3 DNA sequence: TGTGCCAGCAGCTTCGTCACAGGGCGGGATGGCTACACCTTC. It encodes CASSFVTGRDGYTF. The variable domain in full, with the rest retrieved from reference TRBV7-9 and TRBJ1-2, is DTGVSQNPRHKITKRGQNVTFRCDPISEHNRLYWYRQTLGQGPEFLTYFQNEAQLEKSRLLSDRFSAERPKGSFSTLEIQRTEQGDSAMYLCASSFVTGRDGYTFGSGTRLTVV.

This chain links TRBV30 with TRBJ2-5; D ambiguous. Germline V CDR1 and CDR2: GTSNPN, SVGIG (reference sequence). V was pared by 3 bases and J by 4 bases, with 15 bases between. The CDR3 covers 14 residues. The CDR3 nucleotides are TGTGCCTGGAGGGCGTGGGCCCCCCCAGAGACCCAGTACTTC. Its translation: CAWRAWAPPETQYF.

Here the CDR3 reads CASSFSNTEAFF. As DNA, the CDR3 is TGTGCCAGCAGCTTTTCGAACACTGAAGCTTTCTTT. The rearrangement joins TRBV7-9 to TRBJ1-1; D not resolved. The germline V and J ends were trimmed by 3 bases and 1 base, with 3 bases remaining between them. The CDR3 loop spans 12 amino acids. The germline V gene encodes CDR1 SEHNR and CDR2 FQNEAQ (reference sequence).

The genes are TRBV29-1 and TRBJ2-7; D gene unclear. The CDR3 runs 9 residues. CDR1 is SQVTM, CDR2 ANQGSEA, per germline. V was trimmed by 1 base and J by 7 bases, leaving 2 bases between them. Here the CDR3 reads CSVEVEQYF. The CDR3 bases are TGCAGCGTTGAAGTGGAGCAGTACTTC.

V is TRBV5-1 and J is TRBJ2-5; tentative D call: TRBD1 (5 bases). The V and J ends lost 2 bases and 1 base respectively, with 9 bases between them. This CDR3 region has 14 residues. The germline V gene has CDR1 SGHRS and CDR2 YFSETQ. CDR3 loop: CASSFKDSQETQYF. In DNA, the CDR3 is TGCGCCAGCAGCTTTAAAGACAGCCAAGAGACCCAGTACTTC.

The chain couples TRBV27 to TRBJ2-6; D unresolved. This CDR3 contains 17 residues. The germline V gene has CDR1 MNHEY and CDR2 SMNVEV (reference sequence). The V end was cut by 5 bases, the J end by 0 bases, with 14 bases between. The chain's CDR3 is CASSPQARSSGANVLTF. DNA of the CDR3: TGTGCCAGCAGTCCCCAGGCGAGGTCCTCTGGGGCCAACGTCCTGACTTTC.

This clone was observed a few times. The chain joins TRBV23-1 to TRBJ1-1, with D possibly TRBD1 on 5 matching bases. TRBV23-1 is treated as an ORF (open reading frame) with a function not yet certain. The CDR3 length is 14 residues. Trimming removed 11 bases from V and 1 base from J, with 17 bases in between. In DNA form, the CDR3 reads TGCGCCGGTGGGACCCCGAGGACGAACACTGAAGCTTTCTTT. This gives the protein CAGGTPRTNTEAFF.

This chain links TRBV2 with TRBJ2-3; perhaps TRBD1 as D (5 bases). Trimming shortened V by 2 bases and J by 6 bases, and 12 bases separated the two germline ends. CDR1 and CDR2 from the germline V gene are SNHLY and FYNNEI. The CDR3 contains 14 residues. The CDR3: CASSEQGVGDTQYF. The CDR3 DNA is TGTGCCAGCAGTGAACAAGGGGTGGGGGATACGCAGTATTTT.

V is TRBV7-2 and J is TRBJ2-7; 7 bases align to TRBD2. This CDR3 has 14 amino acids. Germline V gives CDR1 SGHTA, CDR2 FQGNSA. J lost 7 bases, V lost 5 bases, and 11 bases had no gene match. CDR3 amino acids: CASSVKRGVWEQYF. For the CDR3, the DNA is TGTGCCAGCAGCGTGAAGCGGGGCGTGTGGGAGCAGTACTTC. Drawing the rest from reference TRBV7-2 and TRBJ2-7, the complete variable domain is GAGVSQSPSNKVTEKGKDVELRCDPISGHTALYWYRQSLGQGLEFLIYFQGNSAPDKSGLPSDRFSAERTGGSVSTLTIQRTQQEDSAVYLCASSVKRGVWEQYFGPGTRLTVT.

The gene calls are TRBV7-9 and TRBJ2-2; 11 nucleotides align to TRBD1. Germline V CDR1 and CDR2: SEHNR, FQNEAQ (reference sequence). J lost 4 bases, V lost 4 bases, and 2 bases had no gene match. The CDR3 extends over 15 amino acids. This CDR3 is CASSSDRGRTGELFF. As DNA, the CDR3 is TGTGCCAGCAGCTCGGACAGGGGGCGCACCGGGGAGCTGTTTTTT.

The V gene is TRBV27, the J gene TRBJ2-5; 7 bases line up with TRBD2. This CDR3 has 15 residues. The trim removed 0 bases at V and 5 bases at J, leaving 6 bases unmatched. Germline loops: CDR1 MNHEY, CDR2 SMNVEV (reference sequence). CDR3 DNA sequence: TGTGCCAGCAGTTTATCGCAGTTCGGGGGGGAGACCCAGTACTTC. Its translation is CASSLSQFGGETQYF.

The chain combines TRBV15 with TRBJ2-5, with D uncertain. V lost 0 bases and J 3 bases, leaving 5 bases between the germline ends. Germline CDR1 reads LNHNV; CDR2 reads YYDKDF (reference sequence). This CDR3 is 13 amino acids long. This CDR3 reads CATSRDREETQYF. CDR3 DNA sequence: TGTGCCACCAGCAGAGATCGAGAAGAGACCCAGTACTTC. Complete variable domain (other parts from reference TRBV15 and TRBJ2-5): DAMVIQNPRYQVTQFGKPVTLSCSQTLNHNVMYWYQQKSSQAPKLLFHYYDKDFNNEADTPDNFQSRRPNTSFCFLDIRSPGLGDTAMYLCATSRDREETQYFGPGTRLLVL.

Here the CDR3 reads CASRRGTGGTGELFF. In DNA form, the CDR3 reads TGTGCCAGCAGAAGGGGGACAGGGGGAACCGGGGAGCTGTTTTTT. The chain employs TRBV5-6 and TRBJ2-2, with TRBD1 matching over 11 bases. The CDR3 has 15 amino acids. After removal of 5 bases from V and 5 bases from J, the junction contained 5 bases not matched to a gene. CDR1 and CDR2 (germline): SGHDT, YYEEEE.

In DNA form, the CDR3 reads TGTGCCTGGAGTCCCCGGGACAGCTATAATTCACCCCTCCACTTT. This gives the protein CAWSPRDSYNSPLHF. V is TRBV30 and J is TRBJ1-6, with 7 bases that match TRBD1. The trim removed 2 bases at V and 3 bases at J, leaving 4 bases unmatched. The CDR3 runs to 15 residues. CDR1 is GTSNPN and CDR2 is SVGIG in the germline V gene (reference sequence).

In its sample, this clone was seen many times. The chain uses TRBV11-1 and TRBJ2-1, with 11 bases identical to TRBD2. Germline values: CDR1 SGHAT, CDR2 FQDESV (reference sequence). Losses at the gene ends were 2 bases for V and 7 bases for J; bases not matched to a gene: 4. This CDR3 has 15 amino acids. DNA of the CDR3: TGTGCCAGCAGCTTACGTCGACTAGCGGGGAATGAGCAGTTCTTC. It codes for CASSLRRLAGNEQFF.

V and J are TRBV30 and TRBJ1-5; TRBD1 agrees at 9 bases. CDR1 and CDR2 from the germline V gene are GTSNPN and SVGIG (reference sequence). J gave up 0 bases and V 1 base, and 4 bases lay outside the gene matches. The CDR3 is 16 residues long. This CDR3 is CAWSGGDRVSNQPQHF. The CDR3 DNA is TGTGCCTGGAGTGGGGGGGACAGGGTTAGCAATCAGCCCCAGCATTTT.

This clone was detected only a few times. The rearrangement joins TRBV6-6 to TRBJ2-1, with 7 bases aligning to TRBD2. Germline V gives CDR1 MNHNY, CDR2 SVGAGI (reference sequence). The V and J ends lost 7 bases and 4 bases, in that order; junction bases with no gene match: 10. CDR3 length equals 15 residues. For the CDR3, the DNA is TGTGCCAGCACCCTGGGGGAGGGGAGTTACAATGAGCAGTTCTTC. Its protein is CASTLGEGSYNEQFF.

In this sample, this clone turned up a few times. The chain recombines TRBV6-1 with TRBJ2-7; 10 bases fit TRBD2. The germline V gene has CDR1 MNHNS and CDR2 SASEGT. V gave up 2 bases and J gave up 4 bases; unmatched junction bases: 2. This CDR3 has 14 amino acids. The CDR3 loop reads CASSESGRGYEQYF. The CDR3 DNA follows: TGTGCCAGCAGTGAAAGCGGGAGGGGATACGAGCAGTACTTC.

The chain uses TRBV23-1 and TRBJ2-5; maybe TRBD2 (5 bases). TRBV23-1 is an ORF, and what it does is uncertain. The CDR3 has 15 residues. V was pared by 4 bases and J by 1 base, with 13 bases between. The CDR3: CASSRGFILQETQYF. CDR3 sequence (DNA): TGCGCCAGCAGTCGAGGGTTTATCCTCCAAGAGACCCAGTACTTC.

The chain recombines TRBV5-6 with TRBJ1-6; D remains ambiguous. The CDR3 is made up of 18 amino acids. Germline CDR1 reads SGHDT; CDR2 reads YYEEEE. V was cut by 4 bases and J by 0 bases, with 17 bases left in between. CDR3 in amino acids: CASSNGLGSSSYNSPLHF. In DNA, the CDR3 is TGTGCCAGCAGCAACGGACTCGGGAGTAGCTCCTATAATTCACCCCTCCACTTT.

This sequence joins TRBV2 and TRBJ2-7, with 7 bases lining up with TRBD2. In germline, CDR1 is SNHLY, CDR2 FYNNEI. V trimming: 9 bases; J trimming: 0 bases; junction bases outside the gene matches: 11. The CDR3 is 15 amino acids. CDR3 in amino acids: CASLGLVVGSYEQYF. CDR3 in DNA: TGTGCCAGTCTCGGACTAGTTGTGGGCTCCTACGAGCAGTACTTC.